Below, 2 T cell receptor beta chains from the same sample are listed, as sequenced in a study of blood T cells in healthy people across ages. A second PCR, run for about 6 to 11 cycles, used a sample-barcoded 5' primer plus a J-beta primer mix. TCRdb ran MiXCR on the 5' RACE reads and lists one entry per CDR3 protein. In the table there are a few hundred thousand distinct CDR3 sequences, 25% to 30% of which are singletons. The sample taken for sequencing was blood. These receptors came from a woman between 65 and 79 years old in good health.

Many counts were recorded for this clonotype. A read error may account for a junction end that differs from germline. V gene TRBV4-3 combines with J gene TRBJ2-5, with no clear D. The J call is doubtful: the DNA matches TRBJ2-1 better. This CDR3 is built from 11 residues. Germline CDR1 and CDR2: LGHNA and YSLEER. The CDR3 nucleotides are TGTGCCAGCAGCCAAGCGAGTGAGCAGTTCTTC. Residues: CASSQASEQFF.

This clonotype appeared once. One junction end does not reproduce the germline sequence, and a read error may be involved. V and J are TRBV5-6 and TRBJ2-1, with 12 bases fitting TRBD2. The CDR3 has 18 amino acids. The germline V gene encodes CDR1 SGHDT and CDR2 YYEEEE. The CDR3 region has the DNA TGTGCCAGCAGCTCCAGACTAGCGGGGGTGAACTCCTACAATGGGCAGTTCTTC. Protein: CASSSRLAGVNSYNGQFF.